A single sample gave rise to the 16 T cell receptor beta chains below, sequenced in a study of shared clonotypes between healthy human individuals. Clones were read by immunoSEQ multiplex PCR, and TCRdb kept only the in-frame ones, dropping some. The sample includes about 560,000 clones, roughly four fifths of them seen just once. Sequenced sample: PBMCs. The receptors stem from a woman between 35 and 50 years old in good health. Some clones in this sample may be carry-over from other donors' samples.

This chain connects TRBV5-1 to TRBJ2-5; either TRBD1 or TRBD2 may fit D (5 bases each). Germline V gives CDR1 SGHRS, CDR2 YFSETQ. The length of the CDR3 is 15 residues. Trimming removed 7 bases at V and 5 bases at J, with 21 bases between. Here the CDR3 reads CASAEGLARRETQYF. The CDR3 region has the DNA TGCGCCAGCGCCGAGGGGCTGGCCCGCCGGGAGACCCAGTACTTC. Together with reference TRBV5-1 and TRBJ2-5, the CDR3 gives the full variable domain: KAGVTQTPRYLIKTRGQQVTLSCSPISGHRSVSWYQQTPGQGLQFLFEYFSETQRNKGNFPGRFSGRQFSNSRSEMNVSTLELGDSALYLCASAEGLARRETQYFGPGTRLLVL.

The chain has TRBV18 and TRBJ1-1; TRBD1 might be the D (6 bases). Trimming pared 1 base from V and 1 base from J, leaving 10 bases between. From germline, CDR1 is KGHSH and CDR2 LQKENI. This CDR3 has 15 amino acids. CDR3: CASSPRTGKNTEAFF. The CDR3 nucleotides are TGTGCCAGCTCACCACGTACAGGGAAGAACACTGAAGCTTTCTTT.

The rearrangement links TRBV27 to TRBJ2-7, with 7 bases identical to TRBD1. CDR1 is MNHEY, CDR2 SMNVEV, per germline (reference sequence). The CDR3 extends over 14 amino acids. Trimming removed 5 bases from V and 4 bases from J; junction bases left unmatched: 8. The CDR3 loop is CASSRDRQGYEQYF. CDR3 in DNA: TGTGCCAGCAGTAGGGATCGACAGGGTTACGAGCAGTACTTC.

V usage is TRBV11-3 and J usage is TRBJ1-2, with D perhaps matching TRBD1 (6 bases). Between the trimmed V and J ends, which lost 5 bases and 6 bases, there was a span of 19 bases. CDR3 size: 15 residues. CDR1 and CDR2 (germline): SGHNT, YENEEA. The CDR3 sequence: CASSAQRSTGDGYTF. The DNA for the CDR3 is TGTGCCAGCAGCGCTCAGCGGTCGACAGGAGATGGCTACACCTTC.

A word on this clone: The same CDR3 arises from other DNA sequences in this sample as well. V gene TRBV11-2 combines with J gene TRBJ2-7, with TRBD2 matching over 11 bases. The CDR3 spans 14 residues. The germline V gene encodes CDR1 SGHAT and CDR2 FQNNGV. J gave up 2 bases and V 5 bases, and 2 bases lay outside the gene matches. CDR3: CASSLAGGPYEQYF. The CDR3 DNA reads TGTGCCAGCAGCCTAGCGGGAGGCCCCTACGAGCAGTACTTC.

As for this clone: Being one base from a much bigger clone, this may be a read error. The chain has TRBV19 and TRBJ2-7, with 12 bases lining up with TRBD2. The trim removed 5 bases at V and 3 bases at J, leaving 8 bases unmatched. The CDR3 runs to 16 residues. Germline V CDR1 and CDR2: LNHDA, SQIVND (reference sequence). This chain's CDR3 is CASSAKTSGRFYEQYF. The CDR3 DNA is TGTGCCAGTAGTGCCAAGACTAGCGGGAGATTCTACGAGCAGTACTTC.

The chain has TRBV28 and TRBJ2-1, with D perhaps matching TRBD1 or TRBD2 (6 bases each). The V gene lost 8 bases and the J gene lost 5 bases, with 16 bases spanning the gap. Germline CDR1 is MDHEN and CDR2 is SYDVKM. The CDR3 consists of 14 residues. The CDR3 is CASGLGGRNNEQFF. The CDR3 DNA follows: TGTGCCAGCGGATTAGGGGGGAGAAACAATGAGCAGTTCTTC.

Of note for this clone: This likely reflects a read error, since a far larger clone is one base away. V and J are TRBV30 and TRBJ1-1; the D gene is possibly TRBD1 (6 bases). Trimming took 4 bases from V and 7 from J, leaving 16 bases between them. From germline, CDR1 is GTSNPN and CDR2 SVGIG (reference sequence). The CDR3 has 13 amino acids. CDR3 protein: CAWTRHKDSEAFF. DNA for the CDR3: TGTGCCTGGACCAGGCATAAGGACAGTGAAGCTTTCTTT.

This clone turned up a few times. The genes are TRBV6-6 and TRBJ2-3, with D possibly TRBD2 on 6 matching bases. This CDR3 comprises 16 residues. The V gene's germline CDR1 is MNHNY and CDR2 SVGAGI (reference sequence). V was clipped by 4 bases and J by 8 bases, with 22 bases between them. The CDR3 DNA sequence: TGTGCCAGCAGTTTCCGGGACCTAACTACCGGGGGTACGCAGTATTTT. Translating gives CASSFRDLTTGGTQYF.

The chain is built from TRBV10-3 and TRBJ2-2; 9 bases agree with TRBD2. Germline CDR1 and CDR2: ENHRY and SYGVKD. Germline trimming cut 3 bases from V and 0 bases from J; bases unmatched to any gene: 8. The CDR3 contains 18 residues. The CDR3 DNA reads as TGTGCCATCAGTGACTCTAGCGGGATTAACGCGAACACCGGGGAGCTGTTTTTT. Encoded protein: CAISDSSGINANTGELFF.

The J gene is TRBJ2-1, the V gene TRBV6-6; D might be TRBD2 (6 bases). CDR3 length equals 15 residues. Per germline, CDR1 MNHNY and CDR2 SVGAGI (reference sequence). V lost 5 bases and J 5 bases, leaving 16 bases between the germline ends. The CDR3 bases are TGTGCCAGCAGTACAACCGGGGGAGTCCACAATGAGCAGTTCTTC. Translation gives CASSTTGGVHNEQFF.

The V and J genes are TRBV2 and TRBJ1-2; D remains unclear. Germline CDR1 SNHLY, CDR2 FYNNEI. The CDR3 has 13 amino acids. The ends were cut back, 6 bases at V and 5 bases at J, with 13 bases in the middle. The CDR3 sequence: CASSDTSGYGYTF. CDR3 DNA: TGTGCCAGCAGCGACACCTCCGGGTATGGCTACACCTTC.

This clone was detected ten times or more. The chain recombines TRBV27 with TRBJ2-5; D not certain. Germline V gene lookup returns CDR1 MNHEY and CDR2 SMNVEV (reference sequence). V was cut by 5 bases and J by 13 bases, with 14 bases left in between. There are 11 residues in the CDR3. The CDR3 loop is CASSPGMSLYF. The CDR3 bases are TGTGCCAGCAGTCCCGGCATGAGTTTGTACTTC.

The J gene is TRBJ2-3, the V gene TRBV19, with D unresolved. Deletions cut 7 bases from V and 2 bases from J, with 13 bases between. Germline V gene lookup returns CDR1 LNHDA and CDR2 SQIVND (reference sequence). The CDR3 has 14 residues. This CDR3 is CASKGRVNTDTQYF. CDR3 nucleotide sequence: TGTGCCAGTAAGGGAAGGGTCAACACAGATACGCAGTATTTT.

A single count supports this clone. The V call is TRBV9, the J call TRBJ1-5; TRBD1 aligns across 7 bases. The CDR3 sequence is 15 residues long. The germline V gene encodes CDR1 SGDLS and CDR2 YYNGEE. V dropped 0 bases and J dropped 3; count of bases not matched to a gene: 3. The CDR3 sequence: CASSVGDSINQPQHF. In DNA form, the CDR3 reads TGTGCCAGCAGCGTAGGGGACAGCATCAATCAGCCCCAGCATTTT.

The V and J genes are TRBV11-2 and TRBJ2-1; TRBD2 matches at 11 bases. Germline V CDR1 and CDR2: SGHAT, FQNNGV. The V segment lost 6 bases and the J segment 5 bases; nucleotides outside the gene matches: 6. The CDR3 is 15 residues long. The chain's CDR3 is CASSPGLADHNEQFF. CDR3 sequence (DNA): TGTGCCAGCAGTCCGGGACTAGCGGACCACAATGAGCAGTTCTTC.